This T cell receptor (beta chain) was sequenced during a study of blood T cell repertoires in COVID-19. Germline CDR1 is SGHAT and CDR2 is FQNNGV. V shed 2 bases and J shed 2 bases, with 7 bases lying between them. The CDR3 contains 14 residues. Here immunoSEQ multiplex PCR was the method, and the copy in TCRdb shows in-frame clones only, minus some. Of some 190,000 clones in the sample, 80% to 90% were seen once. Sequenced material: peripheral blood. V is TRBV11-2 and J is TRBJ2-4; weak D call: TRBD2 (5 bases). The sequence was obtained from a human donor with active or convalescent COVID-19. The donor label of this sample is uncertain. CDR3 in DNA: TGTGCCAGCAGCTTAACCGGGACCAAAAACATTCAGTACTTC. Protein product: CASSLTGTKNIQYF.